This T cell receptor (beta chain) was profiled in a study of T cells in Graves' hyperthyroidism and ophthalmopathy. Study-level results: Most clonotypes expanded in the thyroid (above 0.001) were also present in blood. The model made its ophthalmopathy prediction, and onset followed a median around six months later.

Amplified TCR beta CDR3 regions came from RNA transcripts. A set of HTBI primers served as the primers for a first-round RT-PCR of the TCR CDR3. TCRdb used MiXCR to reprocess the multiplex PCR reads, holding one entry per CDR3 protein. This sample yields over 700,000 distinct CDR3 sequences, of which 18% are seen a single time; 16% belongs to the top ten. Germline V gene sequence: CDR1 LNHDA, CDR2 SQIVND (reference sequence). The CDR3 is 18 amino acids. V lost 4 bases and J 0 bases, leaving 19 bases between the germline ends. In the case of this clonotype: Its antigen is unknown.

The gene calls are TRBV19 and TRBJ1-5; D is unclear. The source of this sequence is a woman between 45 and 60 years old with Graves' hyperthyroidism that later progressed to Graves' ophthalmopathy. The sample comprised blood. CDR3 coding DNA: TGTGCCAGTAGTAGCAGACTGAACCGGAGAATTAGCAATCAGCCCCAGCATTTT. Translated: CASSSRLNRRISNQPQHF.